The clone carrying this T cell receptor (beta chain) turned up a few times. The data were produced by immunoSEQ multiplex PCR, yet TCRdb's version contains in-frame clones alone and is incomplete. The sample lists about 170,000 clones; 80% to 90% were seen once. The sample comes from a study of blood T cell repertoires in COVID-19. Trimming took 0 bases from V and 6 from J, leaving 8 bases between them. Germline CDR1 and CDR2: ENHRY and SYGVKD. The CDR3 has 13 amino acids. This receptor was identified in a woman in her 70s who had recovered from COVID-19. Sequences were obtained from peripheral blood. The chain joins TRBV10-3 to TRBJ1-1, with a possible D match to TRBD1 (5 bases). CDR3 DNA: TGTGCCATCAGTGAGTCGGGGCAGCCTGAAGCTTTCTTT. Residues: CAISESGQPEAFF.